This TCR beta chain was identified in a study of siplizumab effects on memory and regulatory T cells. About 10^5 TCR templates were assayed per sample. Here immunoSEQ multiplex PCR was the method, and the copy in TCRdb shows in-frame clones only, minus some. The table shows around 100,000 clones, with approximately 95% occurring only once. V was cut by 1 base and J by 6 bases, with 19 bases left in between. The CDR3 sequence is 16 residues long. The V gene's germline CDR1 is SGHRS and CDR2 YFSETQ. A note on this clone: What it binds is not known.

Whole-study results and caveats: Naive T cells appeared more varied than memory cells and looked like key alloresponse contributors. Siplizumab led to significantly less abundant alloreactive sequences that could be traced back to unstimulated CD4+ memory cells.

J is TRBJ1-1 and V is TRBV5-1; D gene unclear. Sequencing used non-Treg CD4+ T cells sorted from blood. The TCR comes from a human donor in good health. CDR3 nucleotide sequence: TGCGCCAGCAGCTTGATTTCGGGGTCGGGCGTGGCTGAAGCTTTCTTT. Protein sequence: CASSLISGSGVAEAFF.